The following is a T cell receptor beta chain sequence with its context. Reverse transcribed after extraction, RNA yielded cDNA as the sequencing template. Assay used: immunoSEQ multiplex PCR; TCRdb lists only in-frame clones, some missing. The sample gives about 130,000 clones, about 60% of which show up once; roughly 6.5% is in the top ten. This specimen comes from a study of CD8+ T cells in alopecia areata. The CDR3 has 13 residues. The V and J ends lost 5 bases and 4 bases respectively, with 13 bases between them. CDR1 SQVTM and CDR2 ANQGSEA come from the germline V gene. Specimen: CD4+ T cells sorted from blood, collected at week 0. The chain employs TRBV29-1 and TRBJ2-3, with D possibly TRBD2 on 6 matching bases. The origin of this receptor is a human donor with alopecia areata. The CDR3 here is CSVPGDTPDTQYF. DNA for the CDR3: TGCAGCGTTCCGGGGGATACCCCAGATACGCAGTATTTT.